This entry lists 12 T cell receptor beta chains sequenced from one sample in a study of blood T cell repertoires in COVID-19. The data were produced by immunoSEQ multiplex PCR, yet TCRdb's version contains in-frame clones alone and is incomplete. Of 140,000 to 150,000 clones in the sample, roughly 84% are singletons; the top ten hold approximately 5.7%. Sequenced: PBMCs or T cells enriched from blood (not recorded which). These receptors were collected from a woman between 50 and 59 years old who had been exposed to COVID-19.

Here the CDR3 DNA reads TGTGCCAGCAGTTACTCCGGGAGCCTAGAGACCCAGTACTTC. It encodes CASSYSGSLETQYF. This rearrangement joins TRBV6-5 to TRBJ2-5, with D maybe TRBD2 (6 bases). The germline CDR1 and CDR2 sequences are MNHEY and SVGAGI. There are 14 residues in the CDR3. The ends were cut back, 0 bases at V and 4 bases at J, with 9 bases in the middle.

This chain joins TRBV18 and TRBJ2-7; 13 bases map to TRBD2. Trimming removed 3 bases from V and 7 bases from J; junction bases left unmatched: 9. The CDR3 spans 16 residues. CDR1 KGHSH and CDR2 LQKENI come from the germline V gene. The DNA for the CDR3 is TGTGCCAGCTCACCGCTTGGGACTAGCGGGACTTGGGAGCAGTACTTC. It is translated as CASSPLGTSGTWEQYF.

V gene TRBV4-1 combines with J gene TRBJ2-2, with 8 bases that match TRBD1. Trimming cost V 3 bases and J 4 bases; bases outside gene matches: 10. The CDR3 has 17 residues. CDR1 and CDR2 (germline): MGHRA, YSYEKL. The CDR3 sequence: CASSHFDRGDTTGELFF. CDR3 DNA: TGCGCCAGCAGCCATTTCGACAGGGGAGATACCACCGGGGAGCTGTTTTTT.

V is TRBV18 and J is TRBJ1-5; no reliable D call. The CDR3 has 14 residues. V was cut by 3 bases and J by 5 bases, with 11 bases left in between. Germline-derived CDR1 and CDR2 are KGHSH and LQKENI. In nucleotides, the CDR3 is TGTGCCAGCTCACCGACCGGTGGAGATCAGCCCCAGCATTTT. Encoded protein: CASSPTGGDQPQHF.

This clone was counted a few times. The rearrangement uses TRBV6-2 or TRBV6-3 and TRBJ1-5, with 9 nucleotides matching TRBD1. The length of the CDR3 is 17 residues. V lost 6 bases to trimming and J lost 0 bases; unmatched junction nucleotides: 9. Germline CDR1 MNHEY, CDR2 SVGEGT. The CDR3 is CASSRETGGYSNQPQHF. The DNA for the CDR3 is TGTGCCAGCAGCCGCGAGACAGGGGGGTATAGCAATCAGCCCCAGCATTTT.

The V gene is TRBV4-3, the J gene TRBJ2-5; TRBD2 might be the D (6 bases). This CDR3 is built from 15 residues. From germline, CDR1 is LGHNA and CDR2 YSLEER. Trimming stripped 0 bases from V and 1 base from J, with 9 bases between. The CDR3 protein is CASSQDRGFQETQYF. The DNA of the CDR3 is TGCGCCAGCAGCCAAGATCGGGGGTTCCAAGAGACCCAGTACTTC.

This chain connects TRBV4-3 to TRBJ1-2, with TRBD1 matching 8 bases. Germline CDR1 is LGHNA and CDR2 is YSLEER. The CDR3 spans 14 residues. The V gene end was trimmed by 1 base and the J gene end by 5 bases; junction bases not matched to a gene: 3. For the CDR3, the DNA is TGCGCCAGCAGCCAAGCAGGGGGCTCGTATGGCTACACCTTC. Protein: CASSQAGGSYGYTF.

The chain couples TRBV6-5 to TRBJ2-3, with D possibly TRBD2 on 6 matching bases. The CDR3 has 12 amino acids. In germline, CDR1 is MNHEY, CDR2 SVGAGI. Trimming pared 6 bases from V and 6 bases from J, leaving 10 bases between. The CDR3 region has the DNA TGTGCCAGCAGGCCTCGGGGGGATACGCAGTATTTT. Translation: CASRPRGDTQYF.

V gene TRBV5-1 combines with J gene TRBJ2-7; 9 bases agree with TRBD2. Germline V gene lookup returns CDR1 SGHRS and CDR2 YFSETQ. V dropped 7 bases and J dropped 3; count of bases not matched to a gene: 14. The CDR3 runs to 16 residues. CDR3 sequence (DNA): TGCGCCAGCGGAACCAGGGCGGGAGGGCCCCGCTACGAGCAGTACTTC. It encodes CASGTRAGGPRYEQYF.

The chain combines TRBV5-1 with TRBJ1-4; 9 bases match TRBD1. Germline-derived CDR1 and CDR2 are SGHRS and YFSETQ. This CDR3 has 14 amino acids. J gave up 3 bases and V 6 bases, and 3 bases lay outside the gene matches. The DNA for the CDR3 is TGCGCCAGCACCCGGACAGGGGCTAATGAAAAACTGTTTTTT. It codes for CASTRTGANEKLFF.

The J gene is TRBJ1-2, the V gene TRBV14; D is possibly TRBD1 (5 bases). Germline CDR1 and CDR2: SGHDN and FVKESK. The CDR3 has 15 amino acids. Between the trimmed V and J ends, which lost 4 bases and 7 bases, there was a span of 19 bases. CDR3 nucleotide sequence: TGTGCCAGCAGCCGCTTATTAGGAGGGGAGGGTGGCTACACCTTC. Amino acid sequence: CASSRLLGGEGGYTF.

This clone was detected only once. The chain has TRBV18 and TRBJ2-3; 10 bases fit TRBD2. After removal of 3 bases from V and 4 bases from J, the junction contained 1 base not matched to a gene. The V gene's germline CDR1 is KGHSH and CDR2 LQKENI. The CDR3 is 14 residues long. DNA of the CDR3: TGTGCCAGCTCACCTAGCGGGGGGTCAGATACGCAGTATTTT. It translates to CASSPSGGSDTQYF. The full variable domain, with the rest looked up from reference TRBV18 and TRBJ2-3, is NAGVMQNPRHLVRRRGQEARLRCSPMKGHSHVYWYRQLPEEGLKFMVYLQKENIIDESGMPKERFSAEFPKEGPSILRIQQVVRGDSAAYFCASSPSGGSDTQYFGPGTRLTVL.